The 18 T cell receptor beta chains presented below share a single source sample, sequenced in a study of breast tumors, draining lymph nodes, adjacent tissues. TCRdb processed the multiplex PCR reads anew with MiXCR; each CDR3 protein has one entry. Of fewer than 80,000 distinct CDR3 sequences detected, approximately 40% appear once; the ten largest clones hold 8.4%. Input material: breast tumor tissue. These receptors came from a female donor with breast cancer. Some clones in this sample may be carry-over from other donors' samples.

This clonotype was recorded at least ten times. V is TRBV18 and J is TRBJ2-1, with 9 bases that match TRBD2. The CDR3 is 14 amino acids. Germline CDR1 is KGHSH and CDR2 is LQKENI. The V gene end was trimmed by 4 bases and the J gene end by 10 bases; junction bases not matched to a gene: 8. CDR3 protein: CASSRAGGGQEQFF. CDR3 coding DNA: TGTGCCAGCTCACGTGCGGGAGGGGGGCAAGAGCAGTTCTTC.

This clonotype was observed many times. J is TRBJ1-2 and V is TRBV20-1, with unresolved D. The CDR3 totals 15 residues. The germline V gene has CDR1 DFQATT and CDR2 SNEGSKA (reference sequence). The V end was cut by 3 bases, the J end by 4 bases, with 18 bases between. This chain's CDR3 is CSASPGSDPIYGYTF. The CDR3 DNA is TGCAGTGCTAGTCCTGGCAGTGACCCCATCTATGGCTACACCTTC.

Comment on this clonotype: A much larger clone differs from this one at a single base, so this may be a read error. The J gene is TRBJ2-5, the V gene TRBV6-2 or TRBV6-3; a weak D match, TRBD2 (7 bases). The CDR3 contains 13 residues. CDR1 MNHEY and CDR2 SVGEGT come from the germline V gene. The CDR3 DNA sequence: TGTGCCAGCAGTTACAGGGGGAGGGAGACCCGGTACTTC. Translation: CASSYRGRETRYF.

The chain employs TRBV10-3 and TRBJ2-5, with D perhaps TRBD2 (6 bases). Per germline, CDR1 ENHRY and CDR2 SYGVKD. There are 14 residues in the CDR3. The V end was cut by 2 bases, the J end by 5 bases, with 12 bases between. The CDR3 loop reads CAISERESGETQYF. As DNA, the CDR3 is TGTGCCATCAGTGAGCGGGAGAGTGGCGAGACCCAGTACTTC.

On this clonotype itself: A much larger clonotype is one base distant, so this may be a read error. The chain joins TRBV18 to TRBJ1-3; D call uncertain. Germline V gene lookup returns CDR1 KGHSH and CDR2 LQKENI. This CDR3 is 13 amino acids long. Here the CDR3 reads CASSPPTRDTTYF. The CDR3 DNA reads TGTGCCAGCTCACCCCCGACCAGAGACACCACATATTTT.

This clonotype was seen repeatedly, ten times or more. V gene TRBV7-2 combines with J gene TRBJ2-7, with 9 bases lining up with TRBD2. After removal of 3 bases from V and 5 bases from J, the junction contained 8 bases not matched to a gene. The CDR3 contains 15 residues. Germline V gene data show CDR1 as SGHTA and CDR2 as FQGNSA. The CDR3 region is CASSFLAGGRNEQYF. Written as DNA, the CDR3 is TGTGCCAGCAGCTTTCTGGCGGGGGGGCGGAACGAGCAGTACTTC.

This clonotype was found many times. V is TRBV27 and J is TRBJ2-7; 9 nucleotides agree with TRBD1. The ends lost 3 bases at V and 1 base at J; junction bases unmatched: 1. Germline CDR1 MNHEY, CDR2 SMNVEV (reference sequence). This CDR3 region has 14 residues. In DNA, the CDR3 is TGTGCCAGCAGTTTCGGGACAGGGTCCTACGAGCAGTACTTC. Its translation is CASSFGTGSYEQYF.

The chain employs TRBV11-2 and TRBJ2-3; no clear D. V gave up 5 bases and J gave up 5 bases, with 14 bases separating them. The CDR3 extends over 14 amino acids. CDR1 and CDR2 (germline): SGHAT, FQNNGV. The CDR3 DNA is TGTGCCAGCAGCCTATATAGAACCCTAGATACGCAGTATTTT. Translated: CASSLYRTLDTQYF.

This clonotype occurred many times. This sequence joins TRBV2 and TRBJ1-4; unclear D gene. V lost 3 bases and J lost 11, with 19 bases in between. The CDR3 totals 15 residues. The germline gives CDR1 SNHLY, CDR2 FYNNEI. CDR3: CASSEGFRTYPKLFF. The CDR3 DNA reads as TGTGCCAGCAGTGAGGGGTTTCGGACCTACCCTAAACTGTTTTTT.

This clonotype was seen more than once but under ten times. A much larger clone sits a single nucleotide away, making a read error possible. The chain joins TRBV20-1 to TRBJ2-1; 8 nucleotides match TRBD2. CDR3 length: 15 residues. V was pared by 4 bases and J by 6 bases, with 11 bases of the junction left unmatched. Per germline, CDR1 DFQATT and CDR2 SNEGSKA (reference sequence). CDR3 sequence (DNA): TGCAGTGCTAAGGGGGTCGGGAGGGGATCCAATGAGCAGTTCTTC. This translates into CSAKGVGRGSNEQFF.

The chain carries TRBV6-1 and TRBJ2-3; D is undetermined. The J call may be in error: the DNA end matches TRBJ1-5 better. This CDR3 has 15 amino acids. Per the germline V gene, CDR1 is MNHNS and CDR2 is SASEGT. CDR3 DNA: TGTGCCAGCAGAGGAGGGAGGGCGAGCACAGATACGCAGCATTTT. It translates to CASRGGRASTDTQHF.

This clonotype was counted many times. The V gene is TRBV24-1, the J gene TRBJ1-5; D is possibly TRBD1 (5 bases). The CDR3 length is 16 residues. Germline CDR1 is KGHDR and CDR2 is SFDVKD. V gave up 3 bases and J gave up 0 bases, with 11 bases separating them. The CDR3 bases are TGTGCCACCAGTGATGCGGGACCCTTTAGCAATCAGCCCCAGCATTTT. Residues: CATSDAGPFSNQPQHF.

This clonotype was detected ten times or more. The chain joins TRBV4-1 to TRBJ2-7; D not resolved. Germline-derived CDR1 and CDR2 are MGHRA and YSYEKL. This CDR3 has 13 amino acids. Trimming cost V 1 base and J 1 base, with 5 bases left between them. Written as DNA, the CDR3 is TGCGCCAGCAGCCAAGTCGAGTCCTACGAGCAGTACTTC. Translation: CASSQVESYEQYF.

About this clonotype: This may be a read error: a much more frequent sequence differs by one nucleotide. The chain recombines TRBV7-9 with TRBJ1-4, with 8 bases identical to TRBD1. CDR1 is SEHNR, CDR2 FQNEAQ, per germline (reference sequence). The CDR3 consists of 19 residues. After removal of 5 bases from V and 6 bases from J, the junction contained 20 bases not matched to a gene. As DNA, the CDR3 is TGTGCCAGCAGCCCGGGTATAAGCGAAAGGACAGGGTTATATGAAAAACTGTTTTTT. Translation gives CASSPGISERTGLYEKLFF. Supplemented by reference TRBV7-9 and TRBJ1-4, the full variable domain reads DTGVSQNPRHKITKRGQNVTFRCDPISEHNRLYWYRQTLGQGPEFLTYFQNEAQLEKSRLLSDRFSAERPKGSFSTLEIQRTEQGDSAMYLCASSPGISERTGLYEKLFFGSGTQLSVL.

The chain is built from TRBV7-2 and TRBJ1-2; D unclear. Germline CDR1 reads SGHTA; CDR2 reads FQGNSA. This CDR3 is 15 amino acids long. Trimming cost V 1 base and J 5 bases, with 14 bases left between them. DNA of the CDR3: TGTGCCAGCAGCTTAGTTCCCCCAGGTCGTTATGGCTACACCTTC. Protein product: CASSLVPPGRYGYTF.

This clonotype showed up many times. The V and J genes are TRBV9 and TRBJ1-2; a weak D match, TRBD1 (6 bases). Deletions cut 4 bases from V and 6 bases from J, with 19 bases between. CDR3 length: 15 residues. The germline V gene encodes CDR1 SGDLS and CDR2 YYNGEE. CDR3 amino acids: CASSSTRGLLDGYTF. The CDR3, as DNA: TGTGCCAGCAGCTCAACCAGGGGTTTATTGGATGGCTACACCTTC.

This clonotype occurred many times. The chain uses TRBV6-5 and TRBJ1-2, with D possibly TRBD1 on 5 matching bases. The CDR3 is 13 residues long. CDR1 is MNHEY, CDR2 SVGAGI, per germline. Trimming left V 6 bases short and J 1 base short, with 9 bases between. CDR3 in amino acids: CASRRDGNYGYTF. CDR3 nucleotide sequence: TGTGCCAGCAGACGGGACGGTAACTATGGCTACACCTTC.

Turning to this clonotype: A clone one base away is much larger, so this may be a read error. V is TRBV5-8 and J is TRBJ2-5; tentatively, D is TRBD1 or TRBD2 (7 bases each). This CDR3 has 16 residues. V lost 4 bases to trimming and J lost 2 bases, with 18 bases between them. CDR1 is SGHTS and CDR2 is YDEGEE in the germline V gene. CDR3 residues: CASSGGTAGHQETQYF. DNA for the CDR3: TGTGCCAGCAGCGGGGGGACAGCGGGGCATCAAGAGACCCAGTACTTC.